A single TCR beta chain is shown here with its context. The antigen remains undetermined. This sample was included in a study of response to subunit inactivated influenza vaccine. Study-level results: The authors offered the suggestion that each seasonal influenza vaccination recruits few new T cells.

Via MiXCR, TCRdb re-called the RT-PCR reads, giving one row per CDR3 protein. This sample yields around 790,000 distinct CDR3 sequences, of which around 20% are seen a single time; roughly a tenth belongs to the top ten. Germline V gene sequence: CDR1 GTSNPN, CDR2 SVGIG (reference sequence). The CDR3 loop spans 14 amino acids. The ends lost 3 bases at V and 5 bases at J; junction bases unmatched: 7. Sequenced material: PBMCs from blood, taken about 5 days after vaccination. The TCR sequence derives from a man in his forties or fifties who received an inactivated influenza vaccine. V usage is TRBV30 and J usage is TRBJ1-2; TRBD1 matches 9 bases. CDR3 nucleotides: TGTGCCTGGAGAGCCGGGACAGGGAGTTATGGCTACACCTTC. Protein sequence: CAWRAGTGSYGYTF.